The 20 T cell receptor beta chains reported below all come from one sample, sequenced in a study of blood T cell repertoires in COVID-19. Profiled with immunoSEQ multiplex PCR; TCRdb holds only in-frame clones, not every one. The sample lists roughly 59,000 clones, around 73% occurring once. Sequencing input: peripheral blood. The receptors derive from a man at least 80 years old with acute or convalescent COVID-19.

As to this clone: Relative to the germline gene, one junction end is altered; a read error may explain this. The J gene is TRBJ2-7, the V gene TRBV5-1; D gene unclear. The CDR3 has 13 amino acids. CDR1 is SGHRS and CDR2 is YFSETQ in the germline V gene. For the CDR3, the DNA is TGCGCCAGCAGCTTGTCTCTGTCCTCCGAGCAGTACTTC. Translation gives CASSLSLSSEQYF. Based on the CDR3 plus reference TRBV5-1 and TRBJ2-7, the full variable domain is KAGVTQTPRYLIKTRGQQVTLSCSPISGHRSVSWYQQTPGQGLQFLFEYFSETQRNKGNFPGRFSGRQFSNSRSEMNVSTLELGDSALYLCASSLSLSSEQYFGPGTRLTVT.

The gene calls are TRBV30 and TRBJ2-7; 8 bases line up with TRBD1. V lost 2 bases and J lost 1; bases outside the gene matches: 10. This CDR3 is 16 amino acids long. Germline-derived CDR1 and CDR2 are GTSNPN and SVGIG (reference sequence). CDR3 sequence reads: CAWSRRVGTGSYEQYF. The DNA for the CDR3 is TGTGCCTGGAGTCGTAGGGTTGGGACAGGTTCCTACGAGCAGTACTTC.

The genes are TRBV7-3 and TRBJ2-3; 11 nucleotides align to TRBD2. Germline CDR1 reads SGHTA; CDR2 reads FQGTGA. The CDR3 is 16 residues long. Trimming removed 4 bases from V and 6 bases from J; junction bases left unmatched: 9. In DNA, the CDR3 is TGTGCCAGCAGCTCAGCACTAGCGGGAGCAGGGGATACGCAGTATTTT. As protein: CASSSALAGAGDTQYF.

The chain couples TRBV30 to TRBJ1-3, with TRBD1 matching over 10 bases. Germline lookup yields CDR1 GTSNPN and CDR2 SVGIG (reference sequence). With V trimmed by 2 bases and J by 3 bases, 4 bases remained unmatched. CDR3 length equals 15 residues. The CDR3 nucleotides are TGTGCCTGGAGTAAGGGACAGGGGTTTGGAAACACCATATATTTT. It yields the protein CAWSKGQGFGNTIYF. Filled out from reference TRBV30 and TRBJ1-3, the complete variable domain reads SQTIHQWPATLVQPVGSPLSLECTVEGTSNPNLYWYRQAAGRGLQLLFYSVGIGQISSEVPQNLSASRPQDRQFILSSKKLLLSDSGFYLCAWSKGQGFGNTIYFGEGSWLTVV.

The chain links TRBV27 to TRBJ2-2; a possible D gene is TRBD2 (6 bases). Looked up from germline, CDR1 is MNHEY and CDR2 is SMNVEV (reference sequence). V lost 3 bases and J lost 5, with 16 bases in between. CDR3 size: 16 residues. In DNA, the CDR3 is TGTGCCAGCAGTTTCGGTGGAGTCGGAGGGACCGGGGAGCTGTTTTTT. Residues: CASSFGGVGGTGELFF.

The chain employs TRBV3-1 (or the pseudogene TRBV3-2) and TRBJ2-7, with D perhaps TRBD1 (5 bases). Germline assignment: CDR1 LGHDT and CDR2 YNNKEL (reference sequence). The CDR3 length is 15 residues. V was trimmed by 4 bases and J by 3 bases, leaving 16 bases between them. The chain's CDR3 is CASSPRKTGNYEQYF. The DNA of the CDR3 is TGTGCCAGCAGCCCCCGAAAAACAGGAAACTACGAGCAGTACTTC.

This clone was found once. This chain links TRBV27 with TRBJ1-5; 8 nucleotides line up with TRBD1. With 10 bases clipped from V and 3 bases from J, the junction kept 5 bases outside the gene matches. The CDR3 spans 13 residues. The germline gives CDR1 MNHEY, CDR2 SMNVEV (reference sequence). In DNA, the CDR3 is TGTGCCACACGACAGGGGCTCAATCAGCCCCAGCATTTT. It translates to CATRQGLNQPQHF.

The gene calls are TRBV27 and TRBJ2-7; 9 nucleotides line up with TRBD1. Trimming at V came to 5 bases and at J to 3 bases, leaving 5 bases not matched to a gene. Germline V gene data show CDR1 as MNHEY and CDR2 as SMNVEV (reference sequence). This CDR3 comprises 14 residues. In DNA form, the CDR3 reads TGTGCCAGCAGTACCCTGGGACAGGGCTACGAGCAGTACTTC. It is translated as CASSTLGQGYEQYF.

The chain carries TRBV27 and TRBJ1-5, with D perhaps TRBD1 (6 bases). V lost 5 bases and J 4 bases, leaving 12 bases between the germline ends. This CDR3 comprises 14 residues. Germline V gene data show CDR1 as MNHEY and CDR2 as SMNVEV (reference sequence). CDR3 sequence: CASSPQGLNQPQHF. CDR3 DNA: TGTGCCAGCAGTCCACAGGGTCTAAATCAGCCCCAGCATTTT.

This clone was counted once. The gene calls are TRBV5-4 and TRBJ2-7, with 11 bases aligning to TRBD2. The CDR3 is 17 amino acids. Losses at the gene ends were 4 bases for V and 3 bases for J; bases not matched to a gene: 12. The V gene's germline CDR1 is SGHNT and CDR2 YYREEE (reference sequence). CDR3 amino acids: CASSENMGTSGYYEQYF. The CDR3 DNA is TGTGCCAGCAGCGAAAACATGGGGACTAGCGGTTACTACGAGCAGTACTTC.

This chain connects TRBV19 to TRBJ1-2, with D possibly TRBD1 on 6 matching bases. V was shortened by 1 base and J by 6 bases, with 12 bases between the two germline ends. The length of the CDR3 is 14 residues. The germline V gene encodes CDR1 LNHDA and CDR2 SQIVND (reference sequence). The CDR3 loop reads CASSIARGGNGYTF. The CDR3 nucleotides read TGTGCCAGTAGTATAGCGCGAGGGGGTAATGGCTACACCTTC.

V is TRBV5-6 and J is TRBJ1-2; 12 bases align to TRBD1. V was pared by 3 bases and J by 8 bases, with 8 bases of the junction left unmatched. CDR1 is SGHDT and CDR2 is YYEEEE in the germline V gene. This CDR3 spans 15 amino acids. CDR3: CASSSPGQGAFGYTF. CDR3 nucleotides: TGTGCCAGCAGCTCGCCGGGACAGGGGGCTTTCGGCTACACCTTC. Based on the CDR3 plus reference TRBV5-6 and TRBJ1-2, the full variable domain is DAGVTQSPTHLIKTRGQQVTLRCSPKSGHDTVSWYQQALGQGPQFIFQYYEEEERQRGNFPDRFSGHQFPNYSSELNVNALLLGDSALYLCASSSPGQGAFGYTFGSGTRLTVV.

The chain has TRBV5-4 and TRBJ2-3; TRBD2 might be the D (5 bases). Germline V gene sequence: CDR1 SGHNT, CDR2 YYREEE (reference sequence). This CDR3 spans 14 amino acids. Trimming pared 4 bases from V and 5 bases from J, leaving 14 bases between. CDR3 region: CASSLRGRRDTQYF. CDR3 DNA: TGTGCCAGCAGCCTGCGCGGGCGGAGAGATACGCAGTATTTT.

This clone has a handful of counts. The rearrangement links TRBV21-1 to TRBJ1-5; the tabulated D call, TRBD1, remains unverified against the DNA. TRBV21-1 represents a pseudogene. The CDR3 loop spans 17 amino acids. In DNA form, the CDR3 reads TGTGCCAGCAACCAGAACCTCGGGACAGCTGACAATCAGCCCCAGCATTTT. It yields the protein CASNQNLGTADNQPQHF.

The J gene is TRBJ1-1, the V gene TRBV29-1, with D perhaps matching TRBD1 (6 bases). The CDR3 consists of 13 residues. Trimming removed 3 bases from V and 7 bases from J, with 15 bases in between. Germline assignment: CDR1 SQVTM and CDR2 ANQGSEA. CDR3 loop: CSVDPFQGLEAFF. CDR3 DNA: TGCAGCGTTGACCCCTTCCAGGGGCTTGAAGCTTTCTTT.

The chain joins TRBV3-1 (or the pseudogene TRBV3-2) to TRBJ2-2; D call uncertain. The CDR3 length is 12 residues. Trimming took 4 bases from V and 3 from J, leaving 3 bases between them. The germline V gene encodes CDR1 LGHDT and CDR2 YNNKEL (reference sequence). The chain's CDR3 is CASSPYTGELFF. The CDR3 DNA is TGTGCCAGCAGCCCTTACACCGGGGAGCTGTTTTTT.

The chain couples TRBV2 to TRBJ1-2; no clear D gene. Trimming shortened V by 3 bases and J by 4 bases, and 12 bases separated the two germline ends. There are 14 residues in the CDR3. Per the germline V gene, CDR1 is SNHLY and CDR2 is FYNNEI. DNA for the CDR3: TGTGCCAGCAGTGATAGCGGGATGAGCTATGGCTACACCTTC. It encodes CASSDSGMSYGYTF.

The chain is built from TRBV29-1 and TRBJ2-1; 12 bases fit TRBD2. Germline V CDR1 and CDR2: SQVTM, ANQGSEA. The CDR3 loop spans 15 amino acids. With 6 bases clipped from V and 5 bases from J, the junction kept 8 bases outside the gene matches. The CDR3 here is CSVYPGLAGNNEQFF. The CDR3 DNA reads TGCAGCGTCTATCCGGGACTAGCGGGTAACAATGAGCAGTTCTTC.

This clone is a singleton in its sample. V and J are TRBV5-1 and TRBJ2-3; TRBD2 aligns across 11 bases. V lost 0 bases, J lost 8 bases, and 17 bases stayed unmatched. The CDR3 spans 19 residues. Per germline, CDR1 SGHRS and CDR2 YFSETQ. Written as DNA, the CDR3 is TGCGCCAGCAGCTTGGATGGTCGCCTAGCGGGGGGCCTAGTCAGTACGCAGTATTTT. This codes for CASSLDGRLAGGLVSTQYF.

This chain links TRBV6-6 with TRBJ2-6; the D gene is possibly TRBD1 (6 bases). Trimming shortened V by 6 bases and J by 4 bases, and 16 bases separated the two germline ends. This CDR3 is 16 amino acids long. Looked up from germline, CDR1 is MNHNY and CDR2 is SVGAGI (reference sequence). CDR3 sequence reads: CASSPNPGAGANVLTF. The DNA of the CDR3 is TGTGCCAGCAGCCCAAACCCAGGGGCCGGGGCCAACGTCCTGACTTTC.